This T cell receptor beta chain was profiled in a study of blood T cells in healthy people across ages. Healthy Caucasian individuals from Russia aged about 6 to 100 served as donors. Samples each yielded at least 5 micrograms of total RNA. With a J-beta primer mix and a sample-barcoded 5' primer, a second PCR ran about 7 to 11 cycles. TCRdb ran MiXCR on the 5' RACE reads and lists one entry per CDR3 protein. The table includes fewer than 2 million distinct CDR3 sequences, 35% to 50% detected once. The material sequenced was blood. This TCR came from a human donor in good health.

The CDR3 coding sequence is TGTGCCAGCAGTCGGGAGGGAGGCCCATCAGACCGGCAGTACTTC. Translating it yields CASSREGGPSDRQYF. The chain carries TRBV11-2 and TRBJ2-1; 8 nucleotides align to TRBD2. The J call is in doubt because the DNA end fits TRBJ2-7 better. Germline loops: CDR1 SGHAT, CDR2 FQNNGV. This CDR3 contains 15 residues.